Presented here are 14 T cell receptor beta chains from one specimen sequenced in a study of blood T cell repertoires in COVID-19. Sequencing was performed with immunoSEQ multiplex PCR; in TCRdb, only in-frame clones are kept and a portion is missing. The top ten clones hold around 0.91% of a sample with 250,000 to 300,000 clones, 88% of them seen once. The sequenced sample consisted of peripheral blood. Every receptor here comes from a middle-aged woman who had recovered from COVID-19.

This clone was seen a single time. The rearrangement links TRBV21-1 to TRBJ1-2. TRBV21-1 is a documented pseudogene. The CDR3 totals 17 residues. DNA for the CDR3: TGTGCCAGCAGCAAAATAGCGGGGCGGGGTCTGAAATATGGCTACACCTTC. This codes for CASSKIAGRGLKYGYTF.

This chain joins TRBV29-1 and TRBJ2-7; D possibly corresponds to TRBD1 (5 bases). Per the germline V gene, CDR1 is SQVTM and CDR2 is ANQGSEA. CDR3 length: 12 residues. Trimming removed 3 bases at V and 3 bases at J, with 9 bases between. The CDR3 spells CSVEGPYYEQYF. The CDR3 nucleotides are TGCAGCGTTGAGGGGCCCTACTACGAGCAGTACTTC.

The genes are TRBV5-1 and TRBJ2-4; TRBD2 is a possible D gene (5 bases). V was trimmed by 1 base and J by 0 bases, leaving 11 bases between them. CDR3 size: 16 residues. Per germline, CDR1 SGHRS and CDR2 YFSETQ. The CDR3 sequence: CASSLLAGLAKNIQYF. For the CDR3, the DNA is TGCGCCAGCAGCTTGTTGGCAGGACTAGCCAAAAACATTCAGTACTTC.

V gene TRBV27 combines with J gene TRBJ1-3; D gene ambiguous. V lost 8 bases and J lost 2, with 7 bases in between. The CDR3 totals 12 residues. From germline, CDR1 is MNHEY and CDR2 SMNVEV (reference sequence). CDR3 sequence: CASGRAGNTIYF. In DNA, the CDR3 is TGTGCCAGCGGGAGAGCTGGAAACACCATATATTTT.

The chain joins TRBV10-3 to TRBJ2-3; D possibly corresponds to TRBD2 (5 bases). V lost 2 bases, J lost 2 bases, and 5 bases lay in between. This CDR3 is built from 13 residues. Germline V lookup: CDR1 ENHRY, CDR2 SYGVKD. DNA for the CDR3: TGTGCCATCAGTGAGCGGGACACAGATACGCAGTATTTT. It yields the protein CAISERDTDTQYF.

The chain employs TRBV5-1 and TRBJ2-7, with 10 nucleotides matching TRBD1. V shed 3 bases and J 2 bases; nucleotides not matched to a gene: 14. There are 18 residues in the CDR3. The germline gives CDR1 SGHRS, CDR2 YFSETQ. The CDR3 region has the DNA TGCGCCAGCAGCTGGGGGTCCCGGGGGACAGGGGTCCCCTACGAGCAGTACTTC. It translates to CASSWGSRGTGVPYEQYF.

V usage is TRBV9 and J usage is TRBJ1-1; D might be TRBD1 (5 bases). There are 14 residues in the CDR3. Trimming took off 6 bases at V and 0 bases at J, with 12 bases between the two ends. Germline CDR1 and CDR2: SGDLS and YYNGEE. The CDR3 spells CASTRATMNTEAFF. CDR3 nucleotide sequence: TGTGCCAGCACCAGGGCGACGATGAACACTGAAGCTTTCTTT.

The chain combines TRBV6-5 with TRBJ2-7; the D gene is possibly TRBD1 (6 bases). Trimming left V 5 bases short and J 5 bases short, with 10 bases between. The CDR3 contains 12 residues. Germline V gives CDR1 MNHEY, CDR2 SVGAGI. The CDR3 DNA sequence: TGTGCCAGCAGTCACAGGGTTGACGAGCAGTACTTC. Translation: CASSHRVDEQYF.

The J gene is TRBJ2-5, the V gene TRBV19; D is possibly TRBD2 (6 bases). Germline CDR1 reads LNHDA; CDR2 reads SQIVND (reference sequence). This CDR3 spans 15 amino acids. Trimming removed 5 bases at V and 7 bases at J, with 20 bases between. The CDR3 here is CASSGSGPIGGTQYF. CDR3 sequence (DNA): TGTGCCAGTAGTGGTAGCGGCCCAATTGGGGGGACCCAGTACTTC.

This chain uses TRBV15 with TRBJ2-5, with 9 bases fitting TRBD2. J was trimmed by 5 bases and V by 0 bases; bases with no gene match: 4. CDR1 and CDR2 (germline): LNHNV, YYDKDF (reference sequence). This CDR3 is 15 amino acids long. This chain's CDR3 is CATSRDPSGAETQYF. CDR3 coding DNA: TGTGCCACCAGCAGAGACCCTAGCGGGGCTGAGACCCAGTACTTC.

This chain connects TRBV24-1 to TRBJ2-1; D is ambiguous. Trimming removed 4 bases at V and 0 bases at J, with 12 bases between. Germline V gene lookup returns CDR1 KGHDR and CDR2 SFDVKD. This CDR3 comprises 16 residues. The chain's CDR3 is CATSDPSSSSYNEQFF. The CDR3 DNA reads TGTGCCACCAGTGACCCCTCCTCGAGCTCCTACAATGAGCAGTTCTTC.

The rearrangement links TRBV18 to TRBJ1-2; the D gene is possibly TRBD1 (6 bases). The ends were cut back, 2 bases at V and 2 bases at J, with 12 bases in the middle. The CDR3 loop spans 15 amino acids. CDR1 KGHSH and CDR2 LQKENI come from the germline V gene. In DNA, the CDR3 is TGTGCCAGCTCACCATTGGAGGGGGGGAACTATGGCTACACCTTC. It codes for CASSPLEGGNYGYTF.

This sequence joins TRBV19 and TRBJ1-2, with a possible D match to TRBD1 (5 bases). The V gene's germline CDR1 is LNHDA and CDR2 SQIVND (reference sequence). V lost 6 bases to trimming and J lost 4 bases, with 18 bases between them. This CDR3 region has 15 residues. CDR3 sequence reads: CASSSWGVGAYGYTF. The CDR3 DNA follows: TGTGCCAGTAGCAGTTGGGGCGTTGGGGCCTATGGCTACACCTTC.

The chain couples TRBV5-6 to TRBJ1-2; maybe TRBD1 (6 bases). The CDR3 runs to 15 residues. V was trimmed by 0 bases and J by 9 bases, leaving 18 bases between them. Germline CDR1 reads SGHDT; CDR2 reads YYEEEE. In DNA, the CDR3 is TGTGCCAGCAGCTTGGTGGCCTCCTTGGGACACCGCTACACCTTC. It specifies CASSLVASLGHRYTF.